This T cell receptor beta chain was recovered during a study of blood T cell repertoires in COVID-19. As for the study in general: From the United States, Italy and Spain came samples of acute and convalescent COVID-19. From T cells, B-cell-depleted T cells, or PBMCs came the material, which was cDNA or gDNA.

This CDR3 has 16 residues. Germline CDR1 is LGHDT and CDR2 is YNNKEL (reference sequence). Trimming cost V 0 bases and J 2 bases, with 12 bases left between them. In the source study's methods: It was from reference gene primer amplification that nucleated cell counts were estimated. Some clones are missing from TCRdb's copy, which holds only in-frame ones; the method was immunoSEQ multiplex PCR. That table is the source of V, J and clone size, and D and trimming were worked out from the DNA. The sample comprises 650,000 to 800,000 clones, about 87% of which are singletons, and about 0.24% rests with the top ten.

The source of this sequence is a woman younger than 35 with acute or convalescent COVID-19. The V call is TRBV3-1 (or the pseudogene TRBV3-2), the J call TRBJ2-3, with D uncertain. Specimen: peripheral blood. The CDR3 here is CASSQEILVPTDTQYF. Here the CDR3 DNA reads TGTGCCAGCAGCCAAGAAATTCTAGTGCCCACAGATACGCAGTATTTT.